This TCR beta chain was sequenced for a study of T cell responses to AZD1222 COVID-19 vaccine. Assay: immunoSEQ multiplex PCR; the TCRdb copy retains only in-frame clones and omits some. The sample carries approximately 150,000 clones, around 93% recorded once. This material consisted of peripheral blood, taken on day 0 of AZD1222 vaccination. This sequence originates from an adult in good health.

For the CDR3, the DNA is TGTGCCAGCAGTAAAGGACTAGCGGGGGGGTTAGACGAGCAGTACTTC. It codes for CASSKGLAGGLDEQYF. The chain combines TRBV6-1 with TRBJ2-7, with TRBD2 matching over 15 bases. The germline V gene encodes CDR1 MNHNS and CDR2 SASEGT. This CDR3 comprises 16 residues. Trimming took 5 bases from V and 5 from J; bases not matched to a gene: 7.